Below are 28 T cell receptor beta chains sequenced from a single sample in a study of CD8 T cells in ankylosing spondylitis (dated by TCRdb to about 2017). Library construction relied on 5' RACE. Sequencing relied on an Illumina HiSeq 2500. In TCRdb, the public reads were trimmed at Q25 with fastp and aligned with MiXCR, with productive beta chains retained. CDR3 protein sequences are deduplicated, and each keeps its most common genes and DNA. In all, the sample holds about 240,000 distinct CDR3 sequences, and approximately 9% of those were seen once. The top ten clones comprise 6.8% of the sample. Input material: blood, either unsorted or a sorted T cell fraction (not recorded which). The receptors stem from a male donor with ankylosing spondylitis or in good health (not recorded which).

This clonotype appeared many times. V gene TRBV7-9 combines with J gene TRBJ2-1; TRBD1 matches at 7 bases. The germline V gene has CDR1 SEHNR and CDR2 FQNEAQ (reference sequence). The CDR3 loop spans 15 amino acids. V trimming: 7 bases; J trimming: 4 bases; junction bases outside the gene matches: 10. DNA for the CDR3: TGTGCCAGCATCTCCGGGACAGTAATATACAATGAGCAGTTCTTC. Its protein product is CASISGTVIYNEQFF.

This clonotype was seen ten or more times. The chain links TRBV3-1 to TRBJ2-7; TRBD2 matches 9 bases. The V segment lost 4 bases and the J segment 5 bases; nucleotides outside the gene matches: 9. Germline V gene data show CDR1 as LGHDT and CDR2 as YNNKEL (reference sequence). The CDR3 sequence is 15 residues long. CDR3 sequence (DNA): TGTGCCAGCAGCCCCTACTTGCGGGAGGGGAACGAGCAGTACTTC. It encodes CASSPYLREGNEQYF.

In its sample, this clonotype was seen a few times. The J gene is TRBJ2-7, the V gene TRBV28, with TRBD1 identical over 10 bases. The germline gives CDR1 MDHEN, CDR2 SYDVKM. Trimming at V came to 4 bases and at J to 4 bases, leaving 7 bases not matched to a gene. This CDR3 region has 15 residues. The CDR3 loop reads CASSSPGTGAYEQYF. Written as DNA, the CDR3 is TGTGCCAGCAGTTCCCCCGGGACAGGGGCATACGAGCAGTACTTC.

This clonotype was detected many times. The chain is built from TRBV4-3 and TRBJ2-1; D might be TRBD2 (5 bases). This CDR3 has 15 amino acids. Germline lookup yields CDR1 LGHNA and CDR2 YSLEER. Trimming stripped 0 bases from V and 0 bases from J, with 6 bases between. In nucleotides, the CDR3 is TGCGCCAGCAGCCAAGAGGGGAGCTCCTACAATGAGCAGTTCTTC. Translated: CASSQEGSSYNEQFF.

As to this clonotype: At one end the junction does not follow the germline gene, possibly because of a read error. The rearrangement links TRBV5-8 to TRBJ1-2; no clear D. This CDR3 is built from 13 residues. Germline values: CDR1 SGHTS, CDR2 YDEGEE. The DNA of the CDR3 is TGTGACAGCAGCTTCGGCGGGAAAGGTGGCTACACCTTC. This sequence encodes CDSSFGGKGGYTF.

This clonotype showed up many times. The gene calls are TRBV4-2 and TRBJ1-2, with D perhaps matching TRBD1 (5 bases). This CDR3 has 14 amino acids. V was pared by 1 base and J by 4 bases, with 10 bases between. Germline CDR1 LGHNA, CDR2 YNFKEQ. Written as DNA, the CDR3 is TGTGCCAGCAGCCAAGTCGACAGAGGCTATGGCTACACCTTC. This gives the protein CASSQVDRGYGYTF.

The rearrangement links TRBV19 to TRBJ2-7; 9 positions match TRBD1. Germline-derived CDR1 and CDR2 are LNHDA and SQIVND (reference sequence). V lost 5 bases to trimming and J lost 5 bases; unmatched junction nucleotides: 7. The CDR3 contains 14 residues. This chain's CDR3 is CASSLRTGAHEQYF. DNA for the CDR3: TGTGCCAGTAGTCTGCGGACAGGGGCCCACGAGCAGTACTTC.

In this sample, this clonotype turned up many times. The chain uses TRBV5-1 and TRBJ2-1; D call uncertain. The V end lost 1 base, the J end lost 7 bases, and 18 bases lay between the germline ends. There are 16 residues in the CDR3. From germline, CDR1 is SGHRS and CDR2 YFSETQ. The CDR3 sequence is CASSLKGQPSLNEQFF. In nucleotides, the CDR3 is TGCGCCAGCAGCTTGAAGGGCCAGCCCTCTTTAAATGAGCAGTTCTTC.

V and J are TRBV7-2 and TRBJ2-7; a possible D gene is TRBD2 (5 bases). The V end lost 1 base, the J end lost 2 bases, and 9 bases lay between the germline ends. The CDR3 length is 14 residues. Germline V lookup: CDR1 SGHTA, CDR2 FQGNSA. CDR3 nucleotide sequence: TGTGCCAGCAGCTTAGAACTGGGAGCCTACGAGCAGTACTTC. Translated: CASSLELGAYEQYF.

This clonotype was seen repeatedly, ten times or more. The chain is built from TRBV5-6 and TRBJ1-2; D unclear. V was shortened by 2 bases and J by 2 bases, with 10 bases between the two germline ends. CDR1 is SGHDT, CDR2 YYEEEE, per germline. The CDR3 runs to 14 residues. The CDR3 region is CASSFLTLNYGYTF. The CDR3 DNA sequence: TGTGCCAGCAGCTTCTTAACACTCAACTATGGCTACACCTTC. The full variable domain, in which reference TRBV5-6 and TRBJ1-2 provide the parts outside the CDR3, is DAGVTQSPTHLIKTRGQQVTLRCSPKSGHDTVSWYQQALGQGPQFIFQYYEEEERQRGNFPDRFSGHQFPNYSSELNVNALLLGDSALYLCASSFLTLNYGYTFGSGTRLTVV.

This clonotype was recorded at least ten times. CDR3 residues: CSVEDLLLSGDYNEQFF. The CDR3 bases are TGCAGCGTTGAAGATCTTCTTCTCAGCGGAGACTACAATGAGCAGTTCTTC. The chain recombines TRBV29-1 with TRBJ2-1; tentatively, D is TRBD2 (5 bases). This CDR3 has 17 residues. Trimming shortened V by 0 bases and J by 3 bases, and 18 bases separated the two germline ends. Germline V gives CDR1 SQVTM, CDR2 ANQGSEA.

There are many counts of this clonotype. The CDR3: CASSFLRSTDTQYF. CDR3 in DNA: TGTGCCAGCAGTTTCTTACGGAGCACAGATACGCAGTATTTT. The chain recombines TRBV12-3 or TRBV12-4 with TRBJ2-3; D call uncertain. The V and J ends lost 3 bases and 0 bases respectively, with 7 bases between them. This CDR3 is built from 14 residues.

There are many counts of this clonotype. V usage is TRBV12-3 or TRBV12-4 and J usage is TRBJ1-2; D unresolved. This CDR3 spans 13 amino acids. The germline V and J ends were trimmed by 1 base and 8 bases, with 11 bases remaining between them. CDR3 sequence: CASSLEQPPGYTF. The CDR3 DNA reads as TGTGCCAGCAGTTTAGAACAGCCCCCGGGCTACACCTTC.

This clonotype was counted between two and nine times. The gene calls are TRBV15 and TRBJ2-5, with D uncertain. V was shortened by 0 bases and J by 3 bases, with 2 bases between the two germline ends. CDR3 length equals 12 residues. Germline V gene data show CDR1 as LNHNV and CDR2 as YYDKDF (reference sequence). CDR3 in amino acids: CATSREEETQYF. The CDR3 region has the DNA TGTGCCACCAGCAGAGAAGAAGAGACCCAGTACTTC.

In this sample, this clonotype turned up a few times. The J gene is TRBJ1-6, the V gene TRBV6-5; D gene unclear. Germline V lookup: CDR1 MNHEY, CDR2 SVGAGI. The V end was cut by 2 bases, the J end by 8 bases, with 13 bases between. CDR3 length equals 15 residues. The CDR3: CASSYQVRRDSPLHF. CDR3 sequence (DNA): TGTGCCAGCAGTTACCAAGTGAGACGGGATTCACCCCTCCACTTT.

The chain joins TRBV3-1 to TRBJ2-7; possibly TRBD1 for D (6 bases). The CDR3 has 15 residues. CDR1 is LGHDT, CDR2 YNNKEL, per germline (reference sequence). Trimming pared 4 bases from V and 4 bases from J, leaving 17 bases between. CDR3 coding DNA: TGTGCCAGCAGCCTCCCCTTGGACAGAAAATACGAGCAGTACTTC. This encodes CASSLPLDRKYEQYF.

This clonotype was detected many times. J is TRBJ2-7 and V is TRBV29-1; D gene ambiguous. With 1 base removed from V and 0 bases from J, the gap between germline ends came to 7 bases. Germline V gives CDR1 SQVTM, CDR2 ANQGSEA. The CDR3 spans 13 residues. Written as DNA, the CDR3 is TGCAGCGTTGAAGGCATCCCCTCCTACGAGCAGTACTTC. Its translation is CSVEGIPSYEQYF.

This clonotype was detected many times. J is TRBJ2-3 and V is TRBV11-2; D is uncertain. Germline V CDR1 and CDR2: SGHAT, FQNNGV. Between the trimmed V and J ends, which lost 1 base and 0 bases, there was a span of 11 bases. The length of the CDR3 is 16 residues. The CDR3 spells CASSLGASPSTDTQYF. The CDR3 coding sequence is TGTGCCAGCAGCTTAGGGGCATCCCCTAGCACAGATACGCAGTATTTT.

The gene calls are TRBV5-1 and TRBJ2-2, with D tentatively TRBD2 (5 bases). Between the trimmed V and J ends, which lost 4 bases and 4 bases, there was a span of 11 bases. This CDR3 spans 14 amino acids. Germline lookup yields CDR1 SGHRS and CDR2 YFSETQ. The CDR3 region has the DNA TGCGCCAGCAGCCCAGATGGAGGCACCGGGGAGCTGTTTTTT. Translating gives CASSPDGGTGELFF. The whole variable domain, remainder taken from reference TRBV5-1 and TRBJ2-2, is KAGVTQTPRYLIKTRGQQVTLSCSPISGHRSVSWYQQTPGQGLQFLFEYFSETQRNKGNFPGRFSGRQFSNSRSEMNVSTLELGDSALYLCASSPDGGTGELFFGEGSRLTVL.

The chain couples TRBV12-3 or TRBV12-4 to TRBJ2-7, with 7 bases identical to TRBD1. With 5 bases clipped from V and 3 bases from J, the junction kept 7 bases outside the gene matches. The CDR3 length is 14 residues. CDR3 sequence: CASSGDSSLYEQYF. CDR3 DNA sequence: TGTGCCAGCAGTGGGGACAGCAGCCTCTACGAGCAGTACTTC.

This clonotype was observed many times. This chain connects TRBV14 to TRBJ1-1; no clear D. The CDR3 runs 13 residues. The V gene's germline CDR1 is SGHDN and CDR2 FVKESK. Trimming left V 0 bases short and J 6 bases short, with 8 bases between. This CDR3 reads CASSQEGFAEAFF. The CDR3 coding sequence is TGTGCCAGCAGCCAAGAGGGCTTTGCTGAAGCTTTCTTT.

At least ten counts were recorded for this clonotype. V usage is TRBV4-3 and J usage is TRBJ1-2, with 10 nucleotides matching TRBD1. Trimming removed 3 bases from V and 4 bases from J; junction bases left unmatched: 8. CDR1 LGHNA and CDR2 YSLEER come from the germline V gene. The CDR3 sequence is 16 residues long. The CDR3 region has the DNA TGCGCCAGCAGCCAGGACACCGGGACAGGGGTCTATGGCTACACCTTC. Its protein product is CASSQDTGTGVYGYTF.

This clonotype appeared many times. The chain combines TRBV5-4 with TRBJ2-1, with D perhaps assigned TRBD1 or TRBD2 (6 bases each). In germline, CDR1 is SGHNT, CDR2 YYREEE (reference sequence). The CDR3 is 15 residues long. Trimming cost V 1 base and J 8 bases, with 16 bases left between them. The CDR3 protein is CASSLRSRGVDEQFF. The CDR3 DNA reads as TGTGCCAGCAGCTTGCGTTCAAGGGGGGTCGATGAGCAGTTCTTC.

Ten or more counts support this clonotype. The chain is built from TRBV20-1 and TRBJ2-1, with unresolved D. Germline CDR1 is DFQATT and CDR2 is SNEGSKA (reference sequence). The CDR3 contains 14 residues. Deletions cut 3 bases from V and 0 bases from J, with 9 bases between. In DNA form, the CDR3 reads TGCAGTGCTAGGCCCAGTAGCTCCTACAATGAGCAGTTCTTC. Its protein is CSARPSSSYNEQFF.

The gene calls are TRBV30 and TRBJ1-1; possibly TRBD1 for D (5 bases). The CDR3 extends over 15 amino acids. The germline V gene encodes CDR1 GTSNPN and CDR2 SVGIG (reference sequence). Trimming shortened V by 4 bases and J by 0 bases, and 15 bases separated the two germline ends. The CDR3 is CAWNAAGPMNTEAFF. DNA for the CDR3: TGTGCCTGGAACGCGGCGGGACCCATGAACACTGAAGCTTTCTTT.

This clonotype appeared many times. The chain recombines TRBV20-1 with TRBJ2-1, with 7 bases that match TRBD2. The CDR3 extends over 15 amino acids. Germline V CDR1 and CDR2: DFQATT, SNEGSKA (reference sequence). V trimming: 6 bases; J trimming: 2 bases; junction bases outside the gene matches: 10. The CDR3 loop reads CSAGRTSHPYNEQFF. Written as DNA, the CDR3 is TGCAGTGCCGGCCGGACTAGTCACCCCTACAATGAGCAGTTCTTC.

Many counts were recorded for this clonotype. CDR3 DNA: TGCAGTGCTAGAAAGGGGGGGAACACTGAAGCTTTCTTT. Its protein product is CSARKGGNTEAFF. The chain employs TRBV20-1 and TRBJ1-1, with D perhaps matching TRBD1 (6 bases). Germline V gives CDR1 DFQATT, CDR2 SNEGSKA (reference sequence). The germline V and J ends were trimmed by 2 bases and 1 base, with 8 bases remaining between them. There are 13 residues in the CDR3.

This clonotype was seen at least ten times. The CDR3 sequence is CASSSGVAASYNEQFF. In DNA form, the CDR3 reads TGTGCCAGCAGCTCTGGGGTAGCGGCCTCCTACAATGAGCAGTTCTTC. The genes are TRBV7-9 and TRBJ2-1, with D possibly TRBD2 on 6 matching bases. The V end lost 4 bases, the J end lost 0 bases, and 13 bases lay between the germline ends. In germline, CDR1 is SEHNR, CDR2 FQNEAQ (reference sequence). This CDR3 comprises 16 residues.